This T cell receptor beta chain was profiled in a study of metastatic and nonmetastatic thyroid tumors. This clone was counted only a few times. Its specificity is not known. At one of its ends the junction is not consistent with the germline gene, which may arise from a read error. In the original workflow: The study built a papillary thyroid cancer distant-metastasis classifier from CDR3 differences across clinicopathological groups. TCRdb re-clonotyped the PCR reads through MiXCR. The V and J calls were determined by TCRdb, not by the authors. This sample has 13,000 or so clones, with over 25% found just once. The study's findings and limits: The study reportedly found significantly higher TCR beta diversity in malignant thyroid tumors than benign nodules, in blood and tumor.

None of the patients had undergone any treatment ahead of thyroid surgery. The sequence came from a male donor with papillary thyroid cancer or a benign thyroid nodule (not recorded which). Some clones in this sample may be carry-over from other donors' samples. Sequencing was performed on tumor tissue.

The CDR3 nucleotides read TGTTCCAGCAGTTTTGCGCCGGGACTGGCCCAAGCGACGGCTTTCTTT. Translated: CSSSFAPGLAQATAFF. This chain links TRBV12-3 or TRBV12-4 with TRBJ1-1; maybe TRBD1 (5 bases). The CDR3 extends over 16 amino acids.